These 2 T cell receptor beta chains came from one sample sequenced in a study of blood T cell repertoires in COVID-19. Sequencing was performed with immunoSEQ multiplex PCR; in TCRdb, only in-frame clones are kept and a portion is missing. The table records about 350,000 clones, about 88% of them present only once. Sequencing was performed on peripheral blood. These receptors came from an older woman with COVID-19, enrolled during active disease.

The chain links TRBV12-3 or TRBV12-4 to TRBJ1-5; possible D gene TRBD1, 6 bases. The CDR3 sequence is 12 residues long. The V end was cut by 7 bases, the J end by 5 bases, with 9 bases between. The CDR3 loop is CASTSGDQPQHF. In DNA form, the CDR3 reads TGTGCCAGCACCTCAGGGGATCAGCCCCAGCATTTT.

The gene calls are TRBV30 and TRBJ2-5; D is ambiguous. Trimming cost V 3 bases and J 4 bases, with 6 bases left between them. The length of the CDR3 is 11 residues. CDR1 and CDR2 from the germline V gene are GTSNPN and SVGIG (reference sequence). CDR3 protein: CAWSMRETQYF. The CDR3 region has the DNA TGTGCCTGGAGCATGAGAGAGACCCAGTACTTC.